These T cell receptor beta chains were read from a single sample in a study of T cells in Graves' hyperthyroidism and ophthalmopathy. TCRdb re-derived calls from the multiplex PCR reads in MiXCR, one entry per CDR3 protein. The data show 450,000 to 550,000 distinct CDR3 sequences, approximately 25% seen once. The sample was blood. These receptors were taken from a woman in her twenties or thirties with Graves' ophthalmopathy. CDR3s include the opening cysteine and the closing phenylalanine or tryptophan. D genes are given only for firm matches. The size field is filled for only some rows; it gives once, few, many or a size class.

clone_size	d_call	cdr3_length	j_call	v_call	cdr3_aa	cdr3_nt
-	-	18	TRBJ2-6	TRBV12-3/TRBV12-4	CASSSLELEGSGANVMTF	TGTGCCAGCAGTTCCCTGGAGCTAGAGGGCTCTGGGGCCAACGTCATGACTTTC
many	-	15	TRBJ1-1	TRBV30	CAWSVSGVLVTEAFF	TGTGCCTGGAGTGTCTCAGGGGTTTTAGTCACTGAAGCTTTCTTT
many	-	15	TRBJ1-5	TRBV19	CASSIAAVGYQPQHF	TGTGCCAGTAGTATAGCGGCGGTAGGATATCAGCCCCAGCATTTT
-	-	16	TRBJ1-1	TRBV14	CASSQGRWGKSDEAFF	TGTGCCAGCAGCCAAGGGAGATGGGGGAAGTCGGATGAAGCTTTCTTT
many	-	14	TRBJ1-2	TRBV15	CATSRETTRDNYTF	TGTGCCACCAGCAGAGAGACGACGAGGGACAACTACACCTTC
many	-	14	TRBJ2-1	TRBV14	CASSQDLILNEQFF	TGTGCCAGCAGCCAAGATCTCATACTCAATGAGCAGTTCTTC
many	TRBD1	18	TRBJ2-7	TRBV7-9	CASSLAGRTGGASYEQYF	TGTGCCAGCAGCTTAGCGGGCCGGACAGGGGGCGCTTCCTACGAGCAGTACTTC
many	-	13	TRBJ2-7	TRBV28	CASRTGQSYEQYF	TGTGCCAGCAGGACCGGTCAGAGCTACGAGCAGTACTTC
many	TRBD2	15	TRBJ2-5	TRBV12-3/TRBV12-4	CASSSSGGIQETQYF	TGTGCCAGCAGTTCAAGCGGGGGCATCCAAGAGACCCAGTACTTC
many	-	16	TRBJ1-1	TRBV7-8	CASSSSYEGGVLAAFF	TGTGCCAGCAGCTCCTCTTATGAGGGGGGCGTATTGGCAGCTTTCTTT
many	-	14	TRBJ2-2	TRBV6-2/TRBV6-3	CASRSDRLTGELFF	TGTGCCAGCAGGTCGGACAGACTTACCGGGGAGCTGTTTTTT
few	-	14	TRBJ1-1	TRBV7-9	CASRSQGSSTEAFF	TGTGCCAGCAGGTCACAGGGTTCAAGCACTGAAGCTTTCTTT
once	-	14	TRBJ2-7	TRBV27	CASSEMPASYEQYF	TGTGCCAGCAGTGAAATGCCAGCCTCCTACGAGCAGTACTTC
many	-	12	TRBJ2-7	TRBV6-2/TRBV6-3	CASSDRPYEQYF	TGTGCCAGCAGTGACAGGCCCTACGAGCAGTACTTC
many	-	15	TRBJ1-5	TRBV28	CASSKQGESNQPQHF	TGTGCCAGCAGTAAACAGGGAGAGAGCAATCAGCCCCAGCATTTT
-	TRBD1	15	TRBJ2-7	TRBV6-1	CASSDPGTGAVEQYF	TGTGCCAGCAGTGACCCCGGGACAGGGGCCGTGGAGCAGTACTTC
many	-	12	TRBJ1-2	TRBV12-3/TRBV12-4	CASSPSGTGYTF	TGTGCCAGCAGTCCCTCCGGGACAGGCTACACCTTC
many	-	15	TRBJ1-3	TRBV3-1	CASSPGRFSGNTIYF	TGTGCCAGCAGCCCGGGACGGTTCTCTGGAAACACCATATATTTT
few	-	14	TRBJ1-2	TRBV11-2	CASSPGRNPYGYTF	TGTGCCAGCAGCCCCGGACGGAACCCCTATGGCTACACCTTC
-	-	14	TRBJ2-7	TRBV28	CASTTVGTSYEQYF	TGTGCCAGCACCACCGTGGGAACTTCCTACGAGCAGTACTTC
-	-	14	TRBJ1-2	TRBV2	CASSDRRLNYGYTF	TGTGCCAGCAGTGATCGCCGGCTCAACTATGGCTACACCTTC
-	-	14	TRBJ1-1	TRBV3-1	CASSQVPRRTEAFF	TGTGCCAGCAGCCAAGTTCCCAGGAGGACTGAAGCTTTCTTT
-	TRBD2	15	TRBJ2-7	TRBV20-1	CSASSASGSSYEQYF	TGCAGTGCTAGTTCCGCGAGCGGGAGCTCCTACGAGCAGTACTTC
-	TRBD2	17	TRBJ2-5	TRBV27	CASRTTTSGKGWETQYF	TGTGCCAGCAGGACCACGACTAGCGGAAAAGGATGGGAGACCCAGTACTTC
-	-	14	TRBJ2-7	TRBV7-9	CASSFYSDSYEQDF	TGTGCCAGCAGCTTCTATTCGGACTCCTACGAGCAGGACTTC
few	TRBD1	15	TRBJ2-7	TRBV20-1	CSANPWGQGAYEQYF	TGCAGTGCTAACCCCTGGGGACAGGGGGCCTACGAGCAGTACTTC
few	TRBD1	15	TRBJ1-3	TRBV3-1	CASSPPGGHGNTIYF	TGTGCCAGCAGCCCTCCAGGGGGCCATGGAAACACCATATATTTT
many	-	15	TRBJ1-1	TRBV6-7	CASSYSIEQNTEAFF	TGTGCCAGCAGTTACTCGATTGAACAGAACACTGAAGCTTTCTTT
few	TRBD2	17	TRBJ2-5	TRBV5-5	CASSFAPERGNQETQYF	TGTGCCAGCAGCTTCGCTCCCGAGCGGGGGAACCAAGAGACCCAGTACTTC
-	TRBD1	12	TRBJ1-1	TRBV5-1	CASSLDGTGKFF	TGCGCCAGCAGCTTGGATGGGACAGGGAAGTTCTTT
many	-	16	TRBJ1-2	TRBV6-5	CASSYSPPYRAGGYTF	TGTGCCAGCAGTTACTCCCCCCCCTACAGGGCAGGCGGCTACACCTTC
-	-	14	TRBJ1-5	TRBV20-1	CSAAIIRGNQPQHF	TGCAGTGCCGCTATCATCCGGGGGAATCAGCCCCAGCATTTT
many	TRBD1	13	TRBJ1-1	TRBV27	CASSDRARTEAFF	TGTGCCAGCAGTGACAGGGCTAGAACTGAAGCTTTCTTT
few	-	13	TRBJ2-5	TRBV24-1	CATGRGTPEIQYF	TGTGCCACTGGGAGGGGGACACCAGAAATCCAGTACTTC
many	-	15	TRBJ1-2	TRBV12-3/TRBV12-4	CASSLAVGRGFGYTF	TGTGCCAGCAGTTTAGCGGTAGGCCGGGGCTTTGGCTACACCTTC
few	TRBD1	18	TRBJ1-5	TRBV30	CAWSAWTGSNRGNQPQHF	TGTGCCTGGAGTGCATGGACAGGGAGTAATCGCGGCAATCAGCCCCAGCATTTT
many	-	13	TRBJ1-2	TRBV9	CASSVGANYGYTF	TGTGCCAGCAGCGTGGGAGCTAACTATGGCTACACCTTC
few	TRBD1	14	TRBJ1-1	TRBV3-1	CASRRGQLNTEAFF	TGTGCCAGCAGAAGGGGACAGCTAAACACTGAAGCTTTCTTT
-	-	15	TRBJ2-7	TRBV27	CASSFVAGEIYEQYF	TGTGCCAGCAGTTTCGTGGCGGGTGAAATCTACGAGCAGTACTTC
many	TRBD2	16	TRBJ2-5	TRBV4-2	CASSQDLAGGRETQHF	TGTGCCAGCAGCCAGGACTTAGCGGGGGGACGGGAGACCCAGCACTTC
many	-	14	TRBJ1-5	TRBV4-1	CASSPRQDNQPQHF	TGCGCCAGCAGCCCCAGACAGGACAATCAGCCCCAGCATTTT
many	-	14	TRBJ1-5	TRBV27	CASSLIYSNQPQHF	TGTGCCAGCAGTTTAATATATAGCAATCAGCCCCAGCATTTT
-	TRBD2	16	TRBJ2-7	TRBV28	CASSLSSGSEFYEQYF	TGTGCCAGCAGTTTATCTAGCGGGAGTGAGTTTTACGAGCAGTACTTC
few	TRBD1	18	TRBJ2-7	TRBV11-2	CASSLEGVLGTGTYEQYF	TGTGCCAGCAGCTTAGAGGGGGTACTAGGGACAGGGACCTACGAGCAGTACTTC
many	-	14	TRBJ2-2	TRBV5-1	CASSLDGYPGELFF	TGCGCCAGCAGCTTGGACGGGTATCCCGGGGAGCTGTTTTTT
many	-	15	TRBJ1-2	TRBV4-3	CASSQDPEASYGYTF	TGCGCCAGCAGCCAAGATCCGGAGGCGAGCTATGGCTACACCTTC